This T cell receptor beta chain was found in a study of blood T cell repertoires in COVID-19. Study context: Sites in the United States, Italy and Spain provided acute and convalescent COVID-19 samples. PBMCs, B-cell-depleted T cells, or T cells were the source of the cDNA or gDNA that made up the material.

Data came from immunoSEQ multiplex PCR; TCRdb stores just in-frame clones and leaves some out. The top ten clones hold 3.5% to 4.5% of a sample with approximately 180,000 clones, 88% of them seen once. Trimming took off 0 bases at V and 0 bases at J, with 8 bases between the two ends. CDR1 and CDR2 from the germline V gene are LNHNV and YYDKDF (reference sequence). CDR3 length: 15 amino acids. The receptor's source is a human donor in a cohort sampled during active COVID-19. Sample: peripheral blood. The rearrangement uses TRBV15 and TRBJ2-5; D call uncertain. CDR3 nucleotides: TGTGCCACCAGCAGAGATCCCCGGGACCAAGAGACCCAGTACTTC. Translating gives CATSRDPRDQETQYF.